The T cell receptor (beta chain) described here comes from a study of blood T cell repertoires in COVID-19. Looking at the study overall: PBMCs, B-cell-depleted T cells, or T cells provided the cDNA or gDNA that made up the material.

The CDR3 has 15 amino acids. V shed 3 bases, J shed 7 bases, and the junction held 11 bases outside the gene matches. The V gene's germline CDR1 is SGHRS and CDR2 YFSETQ. Original analysis: Cell counts per sample came from amplifying reference gene primers. Using immunoSEQ multiplex PCR, the repertoire was profiled, and TCRdb retains in-frame clones only, with some absent. V, J and clone size are taken as reported in that table, and D and trimming were inferred from the DNA itself. The top ten clones hold 0.55% of a sample with about 150,000 clones, around 90% of them seen once. Sequenced: peripheral blood. The source is a man aged 45-60 years with acute or convalescent COVID-19. This chain joins TRBV5-1 and TRBJ2-3, with TRBD2 matching over 7 bases. The CDR3 DNA sequence: TGCGCCAGCAGCTGGATGGGCGGGAGTCGAAATACGCAGTATTTT. It is translated as CASSWMGGSRNTQYF. The full variable domain, completed using reference TRBV5-1 and TRBJ2-3, is KAGVTQTPRYLIKTRGQQVTLSCSPISGHRSVSWYQQTPGQGLQFLFEYFSETQRNKGNFPGRFSGRQFSNSRSEMNVSTLELGDSALYLCASSWMGGSRNTQYFGPGTRLTVL.